The clone carrying this T cell receptor (beta chain) came up a few times. This sample is drawn from a study of T-cell reconstitution after alpha-beta-depleted transplantation in children. As it was prepared, the TCRbeta library received unique molecular identifiers. In TCRdb, the PCR reads were re-called with MiXCR into one record per CDR3 protein. The sample consists of roughly 150,000 distinct CDR3 sequences, more than 9.5% of them appearing once. Trimming took 1 base from V and 8 from J, leaving 5 bases between them. CDR1 is MDHEN, CDR2 SYDVKM, per germline. This CDR3 is built from 11 residues. The chain joins TRBV28 to TRBJ1-1; D is undetermined. The sequencing here drew on PBMCs, taken before TCRalphabeta/CD19-depleted stem cell transplant. This receptor was taken from a boy younger than 10 with acute myeloid leukemia, due to receive a stem cell transplant. The CDR3 DNA reads TGTGCCAGCAGTTTATCCAGAGAAGCTTTCTTT. This sequence encodes CASSLSREAFF.